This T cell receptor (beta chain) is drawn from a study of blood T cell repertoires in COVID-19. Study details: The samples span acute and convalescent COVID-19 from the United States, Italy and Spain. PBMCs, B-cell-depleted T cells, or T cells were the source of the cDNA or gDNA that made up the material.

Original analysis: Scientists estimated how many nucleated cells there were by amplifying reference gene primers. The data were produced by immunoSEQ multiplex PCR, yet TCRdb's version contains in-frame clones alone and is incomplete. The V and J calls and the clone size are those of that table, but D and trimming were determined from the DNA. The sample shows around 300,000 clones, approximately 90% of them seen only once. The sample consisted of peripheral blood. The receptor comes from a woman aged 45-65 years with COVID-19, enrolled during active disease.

CDR3 loop: CASGSGQGQQETQYF. As DNA, the CDR3 is TGTGCTAGTGGTTCCGGACAGGGACAGCAAGAGACCCAGTACTTC. This rearrangement joins TRBV12-5 to TRBJ2-5; 8 positions agree with TRBD1. The CDR3 is 15 amino acids. Looked up from germline, CDR1 is LGHNT and CDR2 is FRNRAP. V dropped 4 bases and J dropped 2; count of bases not matched to a gene: 6.